Here is one T cell receptor (beta chain) with its context. The record originates from a study of blood T cell repertoires in COVID-19. Per the original data handling: From reference gene primer amplification, estimates of nucleated cell counts were derived. Some clones are missing from TCRdb's copy, which holds only in-frame ones; the method was immunoSEQ multiplex PCR. That table is the source of V, J and clone size, and D and trimming were worked out from the DNA. The sample includes 90,000 or so clones, around 87% of them seen just once. This CDR3 is built from 13 residues. From germline, CDR1 is MDHEN and CDR2 SYDVKM. After removal of 4 bases from V and 8 bases from J, the junction contained 1 base not matched to a gene.

The chain couples TRBV28 to TRBJ1-6; 8 bases align to TRBD1. The sequencing input was peripheral blood. This TCR came from a human donor in a cohort sampled during active COVID-19. The CDR3 DNA reads TGTGCCAGCAGTTCAGGGGGCTATTCACCCCTCCACTTT. Encoded protein: CASSSGGYSPLHF.